The rows below give T cell receptor beta chains drawn from one sample of a study of blood T cell repertoires in COVID-19. Measured with immunoSEQ multiplex PCR; TCRdb has only the in-frame clones, and not every one. The sample gives approximately 290,000 clones, over 75% of which show up once; 4% to 4.5% is in the top ten. The sequenced sample was PBMCs or T cells enriched from blood (not recorded which). These receptors were obtained from a woman aged 30 to 39 who had recovered from COVID-19. Each CDR3 is given with its conserved first and last residue. The D gene is left open where the match is weak. Clone size is stated in some rows and not others, as once, few, many or a class when expanded.

clone size	D gene	V gene	J gene	CDR3 protein	CDR3 DNA
NA	TRBD2	TRBV11-2	TRBJ2-1	CASSTAGGPWGEQFF	TGTGCCAGCAGCACAGCGGGAGGGCCTTGGGGTGAGCAGTTCTTC
few	TRBD1	TRBV6-4	TRBJ2-3	CASSYRGEGTDTQYF	TGTGCCAGCAGTTACAGGGGTGAGGGCACAGATACGCAGTATTTT
few	NA	TRBV16	TRBJ2-7	CASSQFRSSEQYF	TGTGCCAGCAGCCAATTTCGGAGTTCCGAGCAGTACTTC
NA	TRBD2	TRBV3-1/TRBV3-2	TRBJ2-1	CASSQWRLAGEVGNEQFF	TGTGCCAGCAGCCAATGGCGACTAGCGGGAGAAGTGGGAAATGAGCAGTTCTTC
NA	NA	TRBV3-1/TRBV3-2	TRBJ2-3	CASRPTSLDTQYF	TGTGCCAGCAGGCCTACTAGCTTAGATACGCAGTATTTT
NA	NA	TRBV28	TRBJ2-1	CASISRQSGLYNEQFF	TGTGCCAGCATCTCGAGACAGAGCGGGCTATACAATGAGCAGTTCTTC
NA	TRBD2	TRBV13	TRBJ2-7	CASSFYTTSGNYEQYF	TGTGCCAGCAGCTTCTATACGACTAGCGGGAACTACGAGCAGTACTTC
NA	NA	TRBV21-1	TRBJ2-2	CASSKYGTENTGELFF	TGTGCCAGCAGCAAATACGGGACAGAAAACACCGGGGAGCTGTTTTTT
NA	NA	TRBV12-5	TRBJ1-2	CASGLQGVRTGYTF	TGTGCTAGTGGTTTGCAAGGGGTGCGGACTGGCTACACCTTC
NA	TRBD1	TRBV14	TRBJ1-4	CASSPDRAPTNEKLFF	TGTGCCAGCAGCCCGGACAGGGCCCCAACTAATGAAAAACTGTTTTTT
few	TRBD2	TRBV25-1	TRBJ2-7	CASLQAGALSYEQYF	TGTGCCAGCCTACAAGCGGGAGCGCTCTCCTACGAGCAGTACTTC
NA	TRBD1	TRBV19	TRBJ1-1	CARHLTGGVAFF	TGTGCCAGACATCTAACAGGGGGGGTTGCTTTCTTT
few	TRBD1	TRBV3-1/TRBV3-2	TRBJ1-2	CASSFGQGDGYTF	TGTGCCAGCAGCTTTGGACAGGGAGATGGCTACACCTTC
once	NA	TRBV15	TRBJ2-2	CATSRDQKTGELFF	TGTGCCACCAGCAGAGACCAGAAAACCGGGGAGCTGTTTTTT
NA	NA	TRBV18	TRBJ1-2	CASSPNSLYGYTF	TGTGCCAGCTCTCCTAATAGCCTCTATGGCTACACCTTC